The 11 T cell receptor beta chains presented below share a single source sample, sequenced in a study of Graves' ophthalmopathy and Graves' hyperthyroidism. Investigators amplified TCR beta CDR3 regions from RNA transcripts. Second-round multiplex PCR followed a first-round RT-PCR using HTBI primers. TCRdb re-called the multiplex PCR reads through MiXCR, storing one row per CDR3 protein. The sample consists of over 200,000 distinct CDR3 sequences, 25% to 30% of them appearing once. The sample was peripheral blood. The receptors were gathered from a man aged 50-60 years with Graves' ophthalmopathy.

V gene TRBV30 combines with J gene TRBJ1-5, with TRBD1 identical over 7 bases. CDR1 GTSNPN and CDR2 SVGIG come from the germline V gene (reference sequence). Trimming at V came to 2 bases and at J to 7 bases, leaving 5 bases not matched to a gene. The CDR3 contains 13 residues. The CDR3 loop reads CAWSLTGLQPQHF. The CDR3 DNA follows: TGTGCCTGGAGTTTGACAGGGCTACAGCCCCAGCATTTT. Filled out from reference TRBV30 and TRBJ1-5, the complete variable domain reads SQTIHQWPATLVQPVGSPLSLECTVEGTSNPNLYWYRQAAGRGLQLLFYSVGIGQISSEVPQNLSASRPQDRQFILSSKKLLLSDSGFYLCAWSLTGLQPQHFGDGTRLSIL.

This clonotype was found many times. The chain is built from TRBV3-1 and TRBJ1-5; D ambiguous. Per germline, CDR1 LGHDT and CDR2 YNNKEL (reference sequence). Trimming took 0 bases from V and 4 from J, leaving 4 bases between them. The CDR3 runs to 13 residues. The CDR3: CASSQEANQPQHF. The CDR3 DNA reads TGTGCCAGCAGCCAAGAAGCGAATCAGCCCCAGCATTTT. The full variable domain, its missing parts supplied by reference TRBV3-1 and TRBJ1-5, is DTAVSQTPKYLVTQMGNDKSIKCEQNLGHDTMYWYKQDSKKFLKIMFSYNNKELIINETVPNRFSPKSPDKAHLNLHINSLELGDSAVYFCASSQEANQPQHFGDGTRLSIL.

The table lists this clonotype with many counts. The chain combines TRBV6-1 with TRBJ2-5; weak D call: TRBD2 (5 bases). CDR3 size: 15 residues. The V gene's germline CDR1 is MNHNS and CDR2 SASEGT. V was trimmed by 6 bases and J by 0 bases, leaving 14 bases between them. CDR3: CASSRGRKYQETQYF. Here the CDR3 DNA reads TGTGCCAGCAGCAGAGGGAGAAAGTACCAAGAGACCCAGTACTTC.

This chain links TRBV6-1 with TRBJ1-2, with 10 bases aligning to TRBD1. CDR1 is MNHNS and CDR2 is SASEGT in the germline V gene. The CDR3 has 14 amino acids. The trim removed 3 bases at V and 3 bases at J, leaving 1 base unmatched. This chain's CDR3 is CASSDGQGDYGYTF. The CDR3 DNA is TGTGCCAGCAGTGACGGACAGGGGGACTATGGCTACACCTTC.

This clonotype was detected ten times or more. This rearrangement joins TRBV11-2 to TRBJ1-5, with a tentative D call TRBD1 (6 bases). Germline CDR1 SGHAT, CDR2 FQNNGV. The CDR3 contains 14 residues. V shed 2 bases and J shed 8 bases, with 13 bases lying between them. CDR3 amino acids: CASSLRDTVKPQHF. The DNA of the CDR3 is TGTGCCAGCAGCTTACGGGACACGGTGAAGCCCCAGCATTTT.

This clonotype has at least ten counts. The V and J genes are TRBV19 and TRBJ1-3, with 8 positions matching TRBD1. Losses at the gene ends were 4 bases for V and 0 bases for J; bases not matched to a gene: 8. CDR1 is LNHDA, CDR2 SQIVND, per germline (reference sequence). This CDR3 spans 17 amino acids. CDR3 sequence reads: CASSRPTGDVSGNTIYF. As DNA, the CDR3 is TGTGCCAGTAGTAGGCCGACAGGGGACGTCTCTGGAAACACCATATATTTT.

V usage is TRBV30 and J usage is TRBJ2-7; 9 nucleotides align to TRBD1. Per germline, CDR1 GTSNPN and CDR2 SVGIG (reference sequence). There are 13 residues in the CDR3. Unmatched junction bases numbered 5, after V lost 5 bases and J lost 3 bases. The chain's CDR3 is CAWDLGQGYEQYF. The CDR3 DNA reads as TGTGCCTGGGACCTGGGACAGGGCTACGAGCAGTACTTC.

In its sample, this clonotype was seen many times. This sequence may be a read error, since a much larger clone differs from it by one base. The CDR3 nucleotides read TGTGCCAGCAGCTGGGGGAGGAGCTACGAGCAGTACTTC. Amino acids: CASSWGRSYEQYF. The chain employs TRBV6-2 or TRBV6-3 and TRBJ2-7; a weak D match, TRBD2 (6 bases). Germline V gene data show CDR1 as MNHEY and CDR2 as SVGEGT. The CDR3 has 13 amino acids. V lost 6 bases to trimming and J lost 3 bases, with 12 bases between them.

The sample holds many counts of this clonotype. The chain joins TRBV7-9 to TRBJ2-4; D gene uncertain. V lost 1 base and J 2 bases, leaving 3 bases between the germline ends. The CDR3 runs 13 residues. Germline values: CDR1 SEHNR, CDR2 FQNEAQ (reference sequence). In nucleotides, the CDR3 is TGTGCCAGCAGCTTAGGAACCAAAAACATTCAGTACTTC. Protein product: CASSLGTKNIQYF.

DNA of the CDR3: TGCAGCGTTGGGGTGTCCTCCTACGAGCAGTACTTC. Its translation: CSVGVSSYEQYF. The V and J genes are TRBV29-1 and TRBJ2-7; D ambiguous. CDR1 is SQVTM and CDR2 is ANQGSEA in the germline V gene. V was shortened by 4 bases and J by 0 bases, with 7 bases between the two germline ends. The CDR3 runs to 12 residues.

The V gene is TRBV5-1, the J gene TRBJ1-1, with D perhaps matching TRBD1 (6 bases). Between the trimmed V and J ends, which lost 0 bases and 3 bases, there was a span of 9 bases. Germline assignment: CDR1 SGHRS and CDR2 YFSETQ. CDR3 length: 14 amino acids. This CDR3 is CASSLERGDTEAFF. CDR3 DNA sequence: TGCGCCAGCAGCTTGGAAAGGGGGGACACTGAAGCTTTCTTT.